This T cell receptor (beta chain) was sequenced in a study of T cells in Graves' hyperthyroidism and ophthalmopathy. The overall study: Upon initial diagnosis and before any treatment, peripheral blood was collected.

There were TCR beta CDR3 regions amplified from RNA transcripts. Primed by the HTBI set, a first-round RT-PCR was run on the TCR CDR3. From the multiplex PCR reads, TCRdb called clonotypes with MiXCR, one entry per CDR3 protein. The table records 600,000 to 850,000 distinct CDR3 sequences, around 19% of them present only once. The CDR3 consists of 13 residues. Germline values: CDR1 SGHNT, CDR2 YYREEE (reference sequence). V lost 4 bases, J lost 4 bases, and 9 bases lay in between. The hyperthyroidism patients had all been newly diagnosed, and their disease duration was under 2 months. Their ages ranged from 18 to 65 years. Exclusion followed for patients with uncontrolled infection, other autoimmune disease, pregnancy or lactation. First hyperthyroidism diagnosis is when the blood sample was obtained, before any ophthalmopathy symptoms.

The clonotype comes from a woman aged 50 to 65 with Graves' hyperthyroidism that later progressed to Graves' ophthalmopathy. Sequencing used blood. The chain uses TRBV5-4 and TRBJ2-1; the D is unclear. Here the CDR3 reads CASSTLDYNEQFF. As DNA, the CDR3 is TGTGCCAGCAGCACCCTAGATTACAATGAGCAGTTCTTC.